The T cell receptor (beta chain) under discussion was sequenced for a study of type 1 regulatory T cells. Study-level information: T-allo10 is a Tr1-enriched, alloantigen-specific CD4 T cell product made in vitro.

Graft donor-derived T-allo10 cells were described as host-alloantigen-specific, anergic, and alloantigen-specifically suppressive. For this clonotype: Antigen specificity is unknown.

CDR1 is SGHNT and CDR2 is YENEEA in the germline V gene. V lost 1 base, J lost 5 bases, and 13 bases lay in between. This CDR3 region has 15 residues. TCRdb reprocessed the reads via MiXCR and lists one record per CDR3 protein. The sample gives 60,000 to 80,000 distinct CDR3 sequences, roughly three fifths of which show up once; 7.6% is in the top ten. Material: cultured T cells, either the whole culture or a sorted T cell fraction (not recorded which). Subset in this sample: Tr1-enriched cell product generated in vitro against host alloantigens. The sequence was obtained from a human donor in good health. J is TRBJ2-3 and V is TRBV11-3; D might be TRBD2 (7 bases). CDR3 bases: TGTGCCAGCAGCTTAGGGGGGGGCCAGGGAGATACGCAGTATTTT. Translation: CASSLGGGQGDTQYF.